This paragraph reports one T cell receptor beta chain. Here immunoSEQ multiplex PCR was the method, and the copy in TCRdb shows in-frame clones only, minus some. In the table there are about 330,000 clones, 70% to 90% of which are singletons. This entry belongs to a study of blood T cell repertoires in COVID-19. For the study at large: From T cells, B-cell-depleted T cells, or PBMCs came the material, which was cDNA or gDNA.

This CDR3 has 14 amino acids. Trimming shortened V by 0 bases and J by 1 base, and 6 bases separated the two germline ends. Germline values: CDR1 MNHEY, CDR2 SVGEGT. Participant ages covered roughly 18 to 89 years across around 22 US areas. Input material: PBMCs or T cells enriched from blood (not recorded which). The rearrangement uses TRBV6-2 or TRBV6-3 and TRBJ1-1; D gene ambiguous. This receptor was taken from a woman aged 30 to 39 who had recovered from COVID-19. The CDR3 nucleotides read TGTGCCAGCAGTTACTCGGAGAGGAACACTGAAGCTTTCTTT. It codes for CASSYSERNTEAFF.